A selection of T cell receptor beta chains follows, all from one sample in a study of patients and donors after allogeneic stem cell transplantation. TCRdb re-called the RT-PCR reads through MiXCR, storing one row per CDR3 protein. The sample includes about 110,000 distinct CDR3 sequences, around 33% seen only once; the top ten take 25% to 35%. Sequencing was done on a sample of blood, either unsorted or a sorted T cell fraction (not recorded which). The receptors derive from a human donor who was either an allogeneic HSCT recipient or a stem cell or donor lymphocyte infusion donor (not recorded which). It is not recorded whose cells these are; they may come from a transplant donor. Each CDR3 is given without its conserved first and last residue. The order of the fields is CDR3 length, V gene, J gene, CDR3 protein.

length: 13; V: TRBV9; J: TRBJ2-5; CDR3: ASSVRPFGGETQY
length: 10; V: TRBV20-1; J: TRBJ2-7; CDR3: SASSGNYEQY
length: 11; V: TRBV11-2; J: TRBJ1-1; CDR3: ASSRELYTEAF
length: 12; V: TRBV21-1; J: TRBJ1-5; CDR3: ASMRTGDNQPQH
length: 12; V: TRBV12-3/TRBV12-4; J: TRBJ2-3; CDR3: ASSFRGGRNTQY
length: 12; V: TRBV20-1; J: TRBJ2-2; CDR3: SARPDPNTGELF
length: 13; V: TRBV12-3/TRBV12-4; J: TRBJ1-5; CDR3: ASRFGTSFNQPQH
length: 12; V: TRBV2; J: TRBJ1-5; CDR3: ASGRDRGNQPQH
length: 13; V: TRBV6-2/TRBV6-3; J: TRBJ2-7; CDR3: ASSQHGLYTYEQY
length: 11; V: TRBV5-1; J: TRBJ2-2; CDR3: ASSARQGGELF
length: 13; V: TRBV6-6; J: TRBJ1-5; CDR3: ASSLGILGTQPQH
length: 11; V: TRBV3-1; J: TRBJ1-5; CDR3: ASSSRQGQPQH
length: 12; V: TRBV2; J: TRBJ2-7; CDR3: ASGEGGDSYEQY
length: 9; V: TRBV29-1; J: TRBJ2-7; CDR3: STGTYYEQY
length: 13; V: TRBV18; J: TRBJ2-7; CDR3: ASSPGTVPSYEQY
length: 11; V: TRBV29-1; J: TRBJ1-1; CDR3: SAVDRVNTEAF
length: 11; V: TRBV6-5; J: TRBJ1-2; CDR3: ASRDTGGSGYT
length: 12; V: TRBV18; J: TRBJ2-6; CDR3: ASSQVSGANVLT
length: 11; V: TRBV29-1; J: TRBJ1-1; CDR3: SGLGQMNTEAF
length: 16; V: TRBV28; J: TRBJ2-1; CDR3: ASSLFRPFSSGHNEQF
length: 12; V: TRBV29-1; J: TRBJ2-1; CDR3: SQIERGEDNEQF
length: 15; V: TRBV18; J: TRBJ1-3; CDR3: ASSPRGQPYSGNTIY
length: 14; V: TRBV28; J: TRBJ1-5; CDR3: ASSQWTGYSNQPQH
length: 11; V: TRBV27; J: TRBJ2-7; CDR3: ASSLHGSYEQY
length: 14; V: TRBV27; J: TRBJ2-3; CDR3: ASSPRLAGEPDTQY
length: 13; V: TRBV28; J: TRBJ1-5; CDR3: ASSFRGSRNQPQH
length: 11; V: TRBV6-5; J: TRBJ1-2; CDR3: ASSPGQNYGYT
length: 14; V: TRBV6-5; J: TRBJ1-3; CDR3: ASSYSIGGSGNTIY
length: 12; V: TRBV19; J: TRBJ2-3; CDR3: ASTTTASTDTQY
length: 13; V: TRBV7-2; J: TRBJ1-5; CDR3: ASSLTAQPNQPQH